This T cell receptor beta chain derives from a study of Ad26.COV2.S vaccination and SARS-CoV-2 variants. Described treatment: approximately 18 received Ad26.COV2.S at low or high dose, single or two shots; 5 received placebo; per-sample allocation not given. Samples were taken on day 63 after the first vaccine or placebo injection. CDR3 length: 13 amino acids. CDR1 and CDR2 from the germline V gene are MNHEY and SVGEGT. V was clipped by 6 bases and J by 5 bases, with 12 bases between them. The data were produced by immunoSEQ multiplex PCR, yet TCRdb's version contains in-frame clones alone and is incomplete. The data hold 350,000 to 450,000 clones, with approximately 85% observed a single time.

This sequence joins TRBV6-2 or TRBV6-3 and TRBJ2-3; D is ambiguous. The sequenced sample was peripheral blood, obtained in a trial of Ad26.COV2.S vaccine versus placebo. The TCR sequence derives from a person aged 18 to 65 who received the Ad26.COV2.S COVID-19 vaccine or a placebo. For the CDR3, the DNA is TGTGCCAGCAGCCGCCTCTTGAGAGATACGCAGTATTTT. This translates into CASSRLLRDTQYF.